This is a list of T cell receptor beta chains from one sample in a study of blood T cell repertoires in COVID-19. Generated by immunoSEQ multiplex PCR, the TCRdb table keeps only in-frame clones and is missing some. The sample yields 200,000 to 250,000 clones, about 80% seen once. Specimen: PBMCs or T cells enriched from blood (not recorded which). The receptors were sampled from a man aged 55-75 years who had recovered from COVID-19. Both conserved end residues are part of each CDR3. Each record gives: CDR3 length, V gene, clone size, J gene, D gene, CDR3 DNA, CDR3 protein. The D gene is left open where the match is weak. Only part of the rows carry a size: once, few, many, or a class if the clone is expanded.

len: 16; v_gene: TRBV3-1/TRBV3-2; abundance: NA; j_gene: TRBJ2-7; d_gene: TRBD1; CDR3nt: TGTGCCAGCAGCCCACGCACCGGGACAGTCTCCTACGAGCAGTACTTC; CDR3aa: CASSPRTGTVSYEQYF
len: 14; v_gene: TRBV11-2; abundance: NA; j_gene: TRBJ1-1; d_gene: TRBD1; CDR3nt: TGTGCCAGCAGCTTTGGGACAGGGGACACTGAAGCTTTCTTT; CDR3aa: CASSFGTGDTEAFF
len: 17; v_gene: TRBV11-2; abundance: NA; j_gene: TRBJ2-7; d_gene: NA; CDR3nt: TGTGCCAGCAGCTTAGCGTCGCCCGGGTGGGGCCTTTACGAGCAGTACTTC; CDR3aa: CASSLASPGWGLYEQYF
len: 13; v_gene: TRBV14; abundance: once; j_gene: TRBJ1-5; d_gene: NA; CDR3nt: TGTGCCAGCAGCCAAGGCGGCAATCAGCCCCAGCATTTT; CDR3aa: CASSQGGNQPQHF
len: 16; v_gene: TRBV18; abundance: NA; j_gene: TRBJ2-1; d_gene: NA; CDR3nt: TGTGCCAGCTCACTTGACAGGGCCGGGGGATCCGATGAGCAGTTCTTC; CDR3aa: CASSLDRAGGSDEQFF
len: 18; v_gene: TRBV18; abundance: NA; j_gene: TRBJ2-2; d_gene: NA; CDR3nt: TGTGCCAGCTCACTAACCCCAGGGGCAGGTCTTGACACCGGGGAGCTGTTTTTT; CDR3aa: CASSLTPGAGLDTGELFF
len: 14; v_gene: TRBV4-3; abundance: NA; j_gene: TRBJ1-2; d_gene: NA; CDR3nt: TGCGCCAGCAGCCAAGGGTTAGGGGATTATGGCTACACCTTC; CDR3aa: CASSQGLGDYGYTF
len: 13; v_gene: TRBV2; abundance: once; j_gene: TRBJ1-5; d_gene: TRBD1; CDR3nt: TGTGCCAGCAAGGGACAGATCAATCAGCCCCAGCATTTT; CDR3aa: CASKGQINQPQHF
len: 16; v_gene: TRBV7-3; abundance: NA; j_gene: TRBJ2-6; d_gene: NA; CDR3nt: TGTGCCAGCAGCTTATCAGGGTCCTCTGGGGCCAACGTCCTGACTTTC; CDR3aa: CASSLSGSSGANVLTF
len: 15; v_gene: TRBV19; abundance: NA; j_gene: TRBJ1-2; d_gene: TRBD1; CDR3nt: TGTGCCAGTAGTATTTTGGACAGGTTCGATTATGGCTACACCTTC; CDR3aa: CASSILDRFDYGYTF
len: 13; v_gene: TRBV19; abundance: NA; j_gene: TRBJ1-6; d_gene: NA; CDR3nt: TGTGCCAGTAGTACTACAGGGAATTCACCCCTCCACTTT; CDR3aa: CASSTTGNSPLHF
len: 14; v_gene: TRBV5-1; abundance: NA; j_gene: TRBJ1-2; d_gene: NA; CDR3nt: TGCGCCAGCAGCTTGGGGGACGTGGGGGCTGGCTACACCTTC; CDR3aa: CASSLGDVGAGYTF
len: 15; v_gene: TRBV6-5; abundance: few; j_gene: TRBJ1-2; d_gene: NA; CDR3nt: TGTGCCAGCAGTCCCCGGCAGGGTGGAGGGAATGGCTACACCTTC; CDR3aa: CASSPRQGGGNGYTF
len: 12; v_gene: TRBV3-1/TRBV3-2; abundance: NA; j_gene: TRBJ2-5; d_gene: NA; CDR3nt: TGTGCCAGCAGCCGTCAGCAAGAGACCCAGTACTTC; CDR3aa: CASSRQQETQYF
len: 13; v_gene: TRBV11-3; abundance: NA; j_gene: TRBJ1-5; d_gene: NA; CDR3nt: TGTGCCAGCAGCGAAGGGGTACTACAGCCCCAGCATTTT; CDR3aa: CASSEGVLQPQHF
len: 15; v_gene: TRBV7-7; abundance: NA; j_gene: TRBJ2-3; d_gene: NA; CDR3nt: TGTGCTAGCAGCTTAGGTCCTAGTAGTACAGATACGCAGTATTTT; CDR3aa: CASSLGPSSTDTQYF
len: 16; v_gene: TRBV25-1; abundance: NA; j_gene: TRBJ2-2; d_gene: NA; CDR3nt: TGTGCCAGCAGTGAGGTTGGCAGGGTGAACACCGGGGAGCTGTTTTTT; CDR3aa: CASSEVGRVNTGELFF
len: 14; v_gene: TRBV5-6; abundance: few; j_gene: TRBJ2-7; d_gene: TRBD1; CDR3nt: TGTGCCAGCAGCTCTGGACAGGGGGCTTACGAGCAGTACTTC; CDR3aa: CASSSGQGAYEQYF
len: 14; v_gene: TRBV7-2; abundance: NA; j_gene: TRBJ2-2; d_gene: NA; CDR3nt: TGTGCCAGCACCCTCAGGGCGGTCCCCGGGGAGCTGTTTTTT; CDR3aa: CASTLRAVPGELFF
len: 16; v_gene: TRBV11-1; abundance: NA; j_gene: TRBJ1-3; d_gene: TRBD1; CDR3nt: TGTGCCAGCAGCTTCGGGACAGCCAGCTCTGGAAACACCATATATTTT; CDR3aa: CASSFGTASSGNTIYF
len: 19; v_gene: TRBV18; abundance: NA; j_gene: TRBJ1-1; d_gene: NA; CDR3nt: TGTGCCAGCTCACCACCGCGGGGGGGCCGCTCTTTGGGGAACACTGAAGCTTTCTTT; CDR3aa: CASSPPRGGRSLGNTEAFF
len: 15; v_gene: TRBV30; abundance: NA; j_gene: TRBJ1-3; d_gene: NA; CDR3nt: TGTGCCGGAGGAACCAGGCTCAGCTCTGGAAACACCATATATTTT; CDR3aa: CAGGTRLSSGNTIYF
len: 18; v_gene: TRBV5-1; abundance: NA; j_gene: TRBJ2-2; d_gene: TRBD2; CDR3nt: TGCGCCAGCAGCTATTTAGCGGGGGGCCGATCGAACACCGGGGAGCTGTTTTTT; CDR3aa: CASSYLAGGRSNTGELFF
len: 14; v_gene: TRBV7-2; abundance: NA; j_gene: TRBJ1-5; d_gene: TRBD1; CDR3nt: TGTGCCAGCAGCAGACAGGGAGATGGGCAGCCCCAGCATTTT; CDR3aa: CASSRQGDGQPQHF
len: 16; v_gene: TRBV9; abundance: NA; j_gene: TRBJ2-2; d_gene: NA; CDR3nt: TGTGCCAGCAGCGTAGTTCCTGCGGAAGACACCGGGGAGCTGTTTTTT; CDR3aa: CASSVVPAEDTGELFF
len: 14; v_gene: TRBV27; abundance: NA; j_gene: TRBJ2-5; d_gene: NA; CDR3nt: TGTGCCAGCAGCCCAGGCAGGGGTCTCGGGACCCAGTACTTC; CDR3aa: CASSPGRGLGTQYF
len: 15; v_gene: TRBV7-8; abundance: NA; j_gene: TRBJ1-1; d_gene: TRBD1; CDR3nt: TGTGCCAGCAGCTTAACCGGGACAGGGGGCGAAAGGGCTTTCTTT; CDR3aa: CASSLTGTGGERAFF
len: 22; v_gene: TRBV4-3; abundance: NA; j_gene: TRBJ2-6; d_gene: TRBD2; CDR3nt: TGCGCCAGCAGCCAAGAGGCCCCACTAGCGGGTATGCTTACCTCTGGGGCCAACGTCCTGACTTTC; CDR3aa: CASSQEAPLAGMLTSGANVLTF
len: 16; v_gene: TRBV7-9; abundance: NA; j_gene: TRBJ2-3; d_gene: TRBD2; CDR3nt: TGTGCCAGCAGCTTAAACCTAGCGGGGGGAACAGATACGCAGTATTTT; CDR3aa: CASSLNLAGGTDTQYF
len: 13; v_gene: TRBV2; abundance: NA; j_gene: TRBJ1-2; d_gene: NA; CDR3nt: TGTGCCAGCAGTGAAGGCGGGGTTGGTGGCTACACCTTC; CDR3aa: CASSEGGVGGYTF
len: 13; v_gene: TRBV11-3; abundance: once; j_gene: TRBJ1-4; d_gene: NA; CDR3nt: TGTGCCAGCCACAGGGATGAAAATGAAAAACTGTTTTTT; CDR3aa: CASHRDENEKLFF
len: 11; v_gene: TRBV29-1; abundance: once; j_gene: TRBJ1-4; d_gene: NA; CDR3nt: TGCAGCGTCCGAGGAGCTGAAAAACTGTTTTTT; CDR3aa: CSVRGAEKLFF
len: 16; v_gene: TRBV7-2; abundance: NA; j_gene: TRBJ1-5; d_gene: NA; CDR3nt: TGTGCCAGCAGCTTAGCCACCCAGGGTGGTAATCAGCCCCAGCATTTT; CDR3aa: CASSLATQGGNQPQHF
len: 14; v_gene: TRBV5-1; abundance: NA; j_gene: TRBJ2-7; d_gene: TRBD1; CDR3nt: TGCGCCAGCAACACCGGGACAGGGGGCTACGAGCAGTACTTC; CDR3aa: CASNTGTGGYEQYF
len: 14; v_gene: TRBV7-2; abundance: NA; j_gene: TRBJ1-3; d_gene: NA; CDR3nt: TGTGCCAGCAGCTTAGGGCCCTCTGGAAACACCATATATTTT; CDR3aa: CASSLGPSGNTIYF
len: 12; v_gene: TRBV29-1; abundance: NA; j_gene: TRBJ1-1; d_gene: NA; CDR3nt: TGCAGCGCCGTAGAAAGGAACACTGAAGCTTTCTTT; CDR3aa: CSAVERNTEAFF
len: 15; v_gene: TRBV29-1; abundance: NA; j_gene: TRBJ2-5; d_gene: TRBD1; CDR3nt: TGCAGCGTTAGACCCTGGACAGGGACACAAGAGACCCAGTACTTC; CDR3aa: CSVRPWTGTQETQYF
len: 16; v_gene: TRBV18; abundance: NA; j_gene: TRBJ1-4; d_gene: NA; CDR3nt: TGTGCCAGCTCACACCAGGGGCCAACAACTAATGAAAAACTGTTTTTT; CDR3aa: CASSHQGPTTNEKLFF